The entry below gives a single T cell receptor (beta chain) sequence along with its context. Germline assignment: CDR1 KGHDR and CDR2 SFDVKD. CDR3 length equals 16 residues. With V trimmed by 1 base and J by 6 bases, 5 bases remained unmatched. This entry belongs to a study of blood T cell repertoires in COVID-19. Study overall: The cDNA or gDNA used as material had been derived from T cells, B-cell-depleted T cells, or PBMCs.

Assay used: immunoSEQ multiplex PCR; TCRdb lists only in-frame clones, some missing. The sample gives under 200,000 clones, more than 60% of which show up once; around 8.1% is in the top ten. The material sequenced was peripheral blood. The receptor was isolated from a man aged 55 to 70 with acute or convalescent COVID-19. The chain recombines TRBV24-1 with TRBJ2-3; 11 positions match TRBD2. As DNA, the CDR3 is TGTGCCACCAGTGATTTAACTAGCGGGGGCCTTGATACGCAGTATTTT. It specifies CATSDLTSGGLDTQYF.